This TCR beta chain was sequenced for a study of blood T cell repertoires in COVID-19 (dated by TCRdb to 2018 to 2020). Broadly, across the study: Collaborator samples came from the United States, Italy and Spain and covered acute and convalescent phases of COVID-19. The repertoires were released in a freely available public database meant as a resource for research on the immune response to SARS-CoV-2. Nearly every sample came with metadata listing a de-identified subject ID, COVID-19 status, age in years and sex. The material from the prospective study consisted of cDNA or gDNA derived from T cells, B-cell-depleted T cells, or PBMCs. The samples were drawn from the first 160 participants of the ongoing ImmuneRACE study and from some 1,300 subjects provided by 6 global collaborators. Deeply sampled blood TCRbeta repertoires from subjects exposed to, actively infected with, or recovered from COVID-19 were included in the dataset. HLA class I and class II types, where available, came from metadata supplied by the sample provider rather than from assay-based typing.

TCRbeta CDR3 regions were amplified from genomic DNA using the immunoSEQ Assay, a bias-controlled multiplex PCR. On the study's bioinformatics: The number of nucleated cells in each sample was estimated from the amplification of reference gene primers within the assay. To quantify the absolute abundance of each unique TCRbeta CDR3 rearrangement, sequence reads were collapsed and filtered. For each sample, productive Simpson clonality was calculated as the square root of Simpson's diversity index across productive rearrangements. TCRdb stores this immuneACCESS table with in-frame sequences only. Part of the clones is absent; in the studies checked, under half of the shortfall reflects unresolved V genes, and no reason is known for the rest. V and J calls and clone size are given by that table; D and trimming were obtained from the DNA. Recorded for this sample are 250,000 to 300,000 clones; approximately 86% of them occurred a single time. The ten largest account for around 5% of the sample.

One collaborating source in Seattle enrolled patients while the patients were actively infected and followed the patients over time throughout the course of disease. Collaborating institutions collected whole blood in K2EDTA tubes following their own protocols. For TCRbeta analysis, collaborators shipped samples as frozen whole blood, isolated PBMCs, or DNA extracted from either of those sample types. A note on this clone: Its target antigen remains unknown. The record has no base qualities; no much larger clone is one base away.

At the junction V is shortened by 0 bases and J by 6 bases; bases outside the gene matches: 6. The CDR1 and CDR2 encoded by the germline V gene are SGDLS and YYNGEE. Spanning cysteine to phenylalanine, the CDR3 consists of 15 amino acids. CDR3 DNA only is kept here, 45 bases in frame from base 1. The full study reports these points: How much clinical and demographic metadata was included differed by source and by participant, and the metadata was provided uncurated.

Sequencing was done on a sample of peripheral blood. The rearrangement combines TRBV9 with TRBJ2-1; TRBD2 aligns with 7 central bases. The TCR was taken from a woman aged 55 to 70 with COVID-19, enrolled during active disease. The sequenced DNA: TGTGCCAGCAGCGTAGCGGGAGGATCAGTCAATGAGCAGTTCTTC. Protein translation: CASSVAGGSVNEQFF.